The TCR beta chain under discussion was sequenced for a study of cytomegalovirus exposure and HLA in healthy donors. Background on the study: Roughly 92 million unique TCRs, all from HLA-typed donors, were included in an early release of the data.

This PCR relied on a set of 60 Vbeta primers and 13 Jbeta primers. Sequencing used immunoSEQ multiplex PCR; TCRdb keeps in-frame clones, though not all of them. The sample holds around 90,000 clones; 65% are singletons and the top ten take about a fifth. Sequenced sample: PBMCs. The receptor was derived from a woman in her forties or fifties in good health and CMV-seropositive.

The CDR3 DNA reads as TGCGCCAGCAGTGAGTCTGGGGGGACAGGTGAAGCTTTCTTT. Encoded protein: CASSESGGTGEAFF. J is TRBJ1-1 and V is TRBV10-2; 8 bases agree with TRBD1. CDR1 and CDR2 from the germline V gene are WSHSY and SAAADI. The trim removed 0 bases at V and 7 bases at J, leaving 4 bases unmatched. The CDR3 consists of 14 residues.